These T cell receptor beta chains were read from a single sample in a study of identical twins. TCRdb recomputed calls from the 5' RACE reads with MiXCR, one row per CDR3 protein. The sample has about 200,000 distinct CDR3 sequences, about 10% seen once; the top ten hold 10%. Sequenced sample: memory T cells sorted from blood. The receptor set was obtained from a middle-aged man in good health. The CDR3 runs from the conserved cysteine through the conserved F or W. The order of the fields is J gene, V gene, CDR3 protein.

j_call: TRBJ2-1
v_call: TRBV7-2
cdr3_aa: CASSFGGTGGSNEQFF

j_call: TRBJ2-5
v_call: TRBV4-1
cdr3_aa: CASSQRFMRGLAGVINQETQYF

j_call: TRBJ2-2
v_call: TRBV4-3
cdr3_aa: CASSQDTTGLNTGELFF

j_call: TRBJ1-6
v_call: TRBV6-1
cdr3_aa: CASSPGDGANSPLHF

j_call: TRBJ1-2
v_call: TRBV30
cdr3_aa: CAWSFWRQDYGYTF

j_call: TRBJ2-1
v_call: TRBV10-3
cdr3_aa: CATRTSGSGVSEQFF

j_call: TRBJ2-3
v_call: TRBV9
cdr3_aa: CASSVAGQATDTQYF

j_call: TRBJ1-1
v_call: TRBV4-3
cdr3_aa: CASSQDGGGAFF

j_call: TRBJ1-2
v_call: TRBV6-1
cdr3_aa: CASSLRGNHLSLQAF

j_call: TRBJ1-1
v_call: TRBV19
cdr3_aa: CASSILASSNTEAFF

j_call: TRBJ2-7
v_call: TRBV11-1
cdr3_aa: CASSSSLGGYGVSPHEQYF

j_call: TRBJ2-5
v_call: TRBV29-1
cdr3_aa: CSEAGQGQETQYF

j_call: TRBJ2-7
v_call: TRBV15
cdr3_aa: CATGQETPYEQYF

j_call: TRBJ2-5
v_call: TRBV7-6
cdr3_aa: CASSQRDGGGGYQTQYF

j_call: TRBJ1-5
v_call: TRBV9
cdr3_aa: CASSVGSNSNQPQHF

j_call: TRBJ2-3
v_call: TRBV4-2
cdr3_aa: CASSQDPSSGGTDTQYF

j_call: TRBJ2-2
v_call: TRBV3-1
cdr3_aa: CASSQELASTGELFF

j_call: TRBJ1-5
v_call: TRBV20-1
cdr3_aa: CSARAEQGYQPQHF

j_call: TRBJ1-4
v_call: TRBV4-3
cdr3_aa: CASSRSGARLNEKLFF

j_call: TRBJ2-2
v_call: TRBV5-1
cdr3_aa: CASSLEGARVGELFF

j_call: TRBJ1-1
v_call: TRBV10-3
cdr3_aa: CAITKEGSMNTEAFF

j_call: TRBJ2-4
v_call: TRBV27
cdr3_aa: CASSQYRGDIQYF

j_call: TRBJ2-3
v_call: TRBV20-1
cdr3_aa: CSARDVTGAREGRNTQYF

j_call: TRBJ2-2
v_call: TRBV7-8
cdr3_aa: CASKRLAGAASTGELFF

j_call: TRBJ2-2
v_call: TRBV3-1
cdr3_aa: CASSQTGELFF

j_call: TRBJ2-2
v_call: TRBV5-1
cdr3_aa: CASSFVGDSANTGELFF

j_call: TRBJ2-7
v_call: TRBV11-2
cdr3_aa: CASSFRAGDGEQYF